This T cell receptor (beta chain) is drawn from a study of radiation and T cells in renal cell carcinoma. Findings and limits, study-wide: In blood, top tumor clones expanded by 2 weeks, shrinking by 4.

This clone was observed a handful of times. Antigen: not known. TCRdb's copy holds only in-frame clones and misses some; the assay was immunoSEQ multiplex PCR. Of 120,000 to 150,000 clones in the sample, approximately 86% were seen once. Germline V gene data show CDR1 as SGHRS and CDR2 as YFSETQ. This CDR3 is built from 13 residues. V was clipped by 1 base and J by 6 bases; unmatched bases: 3. Time point indicated: blood 4 weeks post-SBRT, at nephrectomy. The treatment is: 15 Gy SBRT to primary tumor, nephrectomy 4 weeks later. Nephrectomy followed 15 Gy stereotactic body radiation by 4 weeks. After SBRT, blood was collected at 2 and 4 weeks, plus baseline.

The sequenced sample was blood, obtained from a patient whose treatment included radiotherapy and nephrectomy. The clonotype was recovered from a woman aged 50 to 65 with renal cell carcinoma. The chain joins TRBV5-1 to TRBJ1-1, with 7 bases fitting TRBD1. The DNA for the CDR3 is TGCGCCAGCAGCTTGAAAGACAGGGCTGAAGCTTTCTTT. Amino acids: CASSLKDRAEAFF.